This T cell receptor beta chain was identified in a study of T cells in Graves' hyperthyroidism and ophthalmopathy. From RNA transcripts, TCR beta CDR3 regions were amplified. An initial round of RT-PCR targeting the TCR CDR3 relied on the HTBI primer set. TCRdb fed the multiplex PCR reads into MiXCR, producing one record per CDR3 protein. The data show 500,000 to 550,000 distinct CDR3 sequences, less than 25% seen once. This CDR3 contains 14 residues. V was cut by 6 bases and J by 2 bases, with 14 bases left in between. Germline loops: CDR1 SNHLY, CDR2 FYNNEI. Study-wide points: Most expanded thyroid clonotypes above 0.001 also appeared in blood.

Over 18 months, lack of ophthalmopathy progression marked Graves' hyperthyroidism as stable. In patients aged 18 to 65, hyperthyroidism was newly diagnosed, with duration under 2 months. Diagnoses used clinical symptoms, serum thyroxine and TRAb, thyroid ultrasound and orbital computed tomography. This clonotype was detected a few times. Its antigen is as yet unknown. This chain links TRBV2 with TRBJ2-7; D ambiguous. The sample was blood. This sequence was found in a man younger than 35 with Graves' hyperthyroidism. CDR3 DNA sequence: TGTGCCAGCAGCTCTTTCGGCGAGACCTACGAGCAGTACTTC. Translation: CASSSFGETYEQYF.